Below are 32 T cell receptor beta chains sequenced from a single sample in a study of radiation and T cells in renal cell carcinoma (dated by TCRdb to about 2020). Libraries were constructed by the immunoSEQ multiplex PCR assay. The table was pulled from immuneACCESS by TCRdb, which kept in-frame rearrangements only. Such tables lose some clones; where checked, under half of the loss comes from unresolved V genes, and the rest has no known cause. The table for this sample lists 95,000 or so clones; about 88% of them were counted only once. The ten top clones hold about 7.9% of the sample. This sample's time point label indicates: baseline pretreatment blood. The intended sense of this specimen's treatment or condition label: 15 Gy SBRT to primary tumor, nephrectomy 4 weeks later. Sequences were derived from blood, sampled from a patient whose treatment included radiotherapy and nephrectomy. These receptors were taken from a man aged 45-65 years with renal cell carcinoma.

The rearrangement links TRBV2 to TRBJ1-4; D unclear. Germline V gives CDR1 SNHLY, CDR2 FYNNEI. The V gene lost 4 bases and the J gene lost 3 bases, with 9 bases spanning the gap. CDR3 size: 14 residues. CDR3: CASSVKRANEKLFF. CDR3 sequence (DNA): TGTGCCAGCAGTGTAAAACGGGCTAATGAAAAACTGTTTTTT.

V usage is TRBV6-5 and J usage is TRBJ2-5, with a tentative D call TRBD1 (5 bases). The ends were cut back, 2 bases at V and 5 bases at J, with 15 bases in the middle. From germline, CDR1 is MNHEY and CDR2 SVGAGI. This CDR3 has 15 amino acids. The CDR3 DNA reads TGTGCCAGCAGTTACGCTCGGACAACAGGCGAGACCCAGTACTTC. It is translated as CASSYARTTGETQYF.

This chain links TRBV7-2 with TRBJ1-4; the D gene is possibly TRBD1 (6 bases). The CDR3 is 16 amino acids. Germline V CDR1 and CDR2: SGHTA, FQGNSA. The ends were cut back, 5 bases at V and 0 bases at J, with 13 bases in the middle. The CDR3 loop reads CASSPGGHSTNEKLFF. CDR3 DNA: TGTGCCAGCAGCCCCGGGGGGCACTCAACTAATGAAAAACTGTTTTTT. The full variable domain, in which reference TRBV7-2 and TRBJ1-4 provide the parts outside the CDR3, is GAGVSQSPSNKVTEKGKDVELRCDPISGHTALYWYRQSLGQGLEFLIYFQGNSAPDKSGLPSDRFSAERTGGSVSTLTIQRTQQEDSAVYLCASSPGGHSTNEKLFFGSGTQLSVL.

The chain has TRBV7-2 and TRBJ2-3; 12 nucleotides match TRBD2. Unmatched junction bases numbered 8, after V lost 5 bases and J lost 2 bases. The CDR3 contains 17 residues. Germline V lookup: CDR1 SGHTA, CDR2 FQGNSA. CDR3 loop: CASSRALAGGFTDTQYF. CDR3 in DNA: TGTGCCAGCAGCCGAGCTCTAGCGGGGGGGTTCACAGATACGCAGTATTTT.

V gene TRBV2 combines with J gene TRBJ1-2; the match to TRBD1 covers 8 bases. CDR1 SNHLY and CDR2 FYNNEI come from the germline V gene. Trimming removed 5 bases from V and 0 bases from J; junction bases left unmatched: 5. The CDR3 sequence is 15 residues long. The CDR3 protein is CASSSRTGSNYGYTF. The DNA for the CDR3 is TGTGCCAGCAGTAGTAGGACAGGGTCTAACTATGGCTACACCTTC.

Notes on this clone: Its ends do not fully match the called genes, so a read error is possible. The V call is TRBV7-7, the J call TRBJ2-7; 7 bases are shared with TRBD1. Germline V CDR1 and CDR2: SSHAT, FNYEAQ (reference sequence). The CDR3 consists of 14 residues. CDR3 nucleotide sequence: TGTGCTAGCAGCGAGACAGGGAACTCCTACGAGCAGTACTTC. This gives the protein CASSETGNSYEQYF.

CDR3: CASSLTRSYEQYF. CDR3 DNA: TGTGCCAGCAGCCTTACCAGATCCTACGAGCAGTACTTC. The gene calls are TRBV2 and TRBJ2-5; D is unclear. With the DNA end fitting TRBJ2-7 better, the J assignment may be wrong. Germline V gene sequence: CDR1 SNHLY, CDR2 FYNNEI. The CDR3 is made up of 13 amino acids.

This clone was counted only a few times. The gene calls are TRBV10-3 and TRBJ2-3, with D uncertain. The germline V gene encodes CDR1 ENHRY and CDR2 SYGVKD. This CDR3 has 11 residues. V was shortened by 10 bases and J by 6 bases, with 11 bases between the two germline ends. The CDR3 DNA sequence: TGTGCCACCGGCACACGCGATACGCAGTATTTT. The encoded protein is CATGTRDTQYF.

This clone has a single count. The chain couples TRBV2 to TRBJ1-1; the D gene is possibly TRBD1 (5 bases). The germline gives CDR1 SNHLY, CDR2 FYNNEI. The ends were cut back, 8 bases at V and 2 bases at J, with 12 bases in the middle. This CDR3 is built from 13 residues. This CDR3 reads CASLREPNTEAFF. The CDR3 DNA reads as TGTGCCAGCCTCAGGGAGCCAAACACTGAAGCTTTCTTT.

In its sample, this clone was seen a few times. The chain has TRBV29-1 and TRBJ2-2; 9 nucleotides match TRBD2. The CDR3 runs 15 residues. Per the germline V gene, CDR1 is SQVTM and CDR2 is ANQGSEA. The V and J ends lost 6 bases and 5 bases, in that order; junction bases with no gene match: 10. Here the CDR3 reads CSVVEREVGTGELFF. The CDR3 nucleotides are TGCAGCGTAGTCGAGCGGGAGGTAGGTACCGGGGAGCTGTTTTTT.

This clone was counted a few times. The chain carries TRBV5-1 and TRBJ1-1; D remains unclear. V gave up 2 bases and J gave up 1 base, with 6 bases separating them. The CDR3 runs to 13 residues. CDR1 and CDR2 (germline): SGHRS, YFSETQ. The CDR3 region is CASSLPGNTEAFF. CDR3 bases: TGCGCCAGCAGCTTACCCGGGAACACTGAAGCTTTCTTT.

This chain joins TRBV19 and TRBJ2-5, with D hard to call. CDR1 is LNHDA, CDR2 SQIVND, per germline (reference sequence). The CDR3 totals 15 residues. V was pared by 4 bases and J by 5 bases, with 17 bases between. The CDR3 protein is CASSTFSQLFETQYF. The CDR3 DNA reads TGTGCCAGTAGTACGTTTTCACAGCTTTTCGAGACCCAGTACTTC.

This chain joins TRBV5-8 and TRBJ2-3, with TRBD2 identical over 8 bases. The V gene end was trimmed by 2 bases and the J gene end by 6 bases; junction bases not matched to a gene: 5. This CDR3 is 14 amino acids long. Germline V gives CDR1 SGHTS, CDR2 YDEGEE. CDR3 nucleotide sequence: TGTGCCAGCAGCTTAGGACTAGCAACTGATACGCAGTATTTT. Translated: CASSLGLATDTQYF. The full variable domain, rest sourced from reference TRBV5-8 and TRBJ2-3, is EAGVTQSPTHLIKTRGQQATLRCSPISGHTSVYWYQQALGLGLQFLLWYDEGEERNRGNFPPRFSGRQFPNYSSELNVNALELEDSALYLCASSLGLATDTQYFGPGTRLTVL.

The rearrangement uses TRBV6-5 and TRBJ1-3; no firm D call. This CDR3 region has 14 residues. Trimming pared 6 bases from V and 4 bases from J, leaving 13 bases between. Germline V gives CDR1 MNHEY, CDR2 SVGAGI. The CDR3 nucleotides read TGTGCCAGCAGATACAGCATCCTGGGAAACACCATATATTTT. The encoded protein is CASRYSILGNTIYF.

This clone occurred many times. The chain couples TRBV30 to TRBJ1-4; a possible D gene is TRBD1 (5 bases). Germline-derived CDR1 and CDR2 are GTSNPN and SVGIG (reference sequence). This CDR3 spans 15 amino acids. The V end was cut by 0 bases, the J end by 8 bases, with 16 bases between. CDR3 sequence: CAWSVRGTVREKLFF. CDR3 nucleotide sequence: TGTGCCTGGAGTGTACGGGGGACTGTTAGGGAAAAACTGTTTTTT.

V usage is TRBV18 and J usage is TRBJ1-2, with D unresolved. Trimming shortened V by 3 bases and J by 8 bases, and 13 bases separated the two germline ends. The CDR3 consists of 13 residues. CDR1 and CDR2 from the germline V gene are KGHSH and LQKENI. For the CDR3, the DNA is TGTGCCAGCTCACCGGGAGGGTCCGGAGGCTACACCTTC. Amino acid sequence: CASSPGGSGGYTF.

J is TRBJ1-1 and V is TRBV28; 8 positions match TRBD1. The CDR3 is 16 residues long. V shed 9 bases, J shed 3 bases, and the junction held 15 bases outside the gene matches. Germline V lookup: CDR1 MDHEN, CDR2 SYDVKM. CDR3 amino acids: CASDNPSGGSDTEAFF. CDR3 DNA sequence: TGTGCCAGTGATAACCCGTCAGGGGGCTCTGACACTGAAGCTTTCTTT.

V usage is TRBV7-3 and J usage is TRBJ2-2; tentative D call: TRBD1 (5 bases). The germline V gene encodes CDR1 SGHTA and CDR2 FQGTGA. The CDR3 is made up of 15 amino acids. V lost 6 bases and J 0 bases, leaving 11 bases between the germline ends. CDR3 nucleotides: TGTGCCAGCAGATTAGGGGTTTCGAACACCGGGGAGCTGTTTTTT. This encodes CASRLGVSNTGELFF.

V is TRBV6-4 and J is TRBJ2-1; 7 bases are a match to TRBD1. CDR1 and CDR2 from the germline V gene are MRHNA and SNTAGT. V trimming: 2 bases; J trimming: 2 bases; junction bases outside the gene matches: 6. The CDR3 sequence is 16 residues long. CDR3 nucleotides: TGTGCCAGCAGTGACACCGACAGGGATCCCTACAATGAGCAGTTCTTC. It specifies CASSDTDRDPYNEQFF.

Points on this clone: The sample holds other DNA sequences that translate to the same CDR3. In nucleotides, the CDR3 is TGCGCCAGCAGTTTCTCTGATGAGCAGTTCTTC. Residues: CASSFSDEQFF. The V and J genes are TRBV5-1 and TRBJ2-1; D is uncertain. CDR1 is SGHRS and CDR2 is YFSETQ in the germline V gene. Trimming shortened V by 5 bases and J by 8 bases, and 8 bases separated the two germline ends. The CDR3 loop spans 11 amino acids.

V usage is TRBV10-2 and J usage is TRBJ1-5; D gene uncertain. The germline gives CDR1 WSHSY, CDR2 SAAADI. This CDR3 spans 13 amino acids. V was trimmed by 0 bases and J by 4 bases, leaving 4 bases between them. CDR3 sequence: CASSESVNQPQHF. CDR3 nucleotides: TGCGCCAGCAGTGAGTCGGTGAATCAGCCCCAGCATTTT.

The J gene is TRBJ1-1, the V gene TRBV5-1, with TRBD1 matching over 7 bases. This CDR3 is built from 16 residues. The ends lost 0 bases at V and 4 bases at J; junction bases unmatched: 9. Germline V gene lookup returns CDR1 SGHRS and CDR2 YFSETQ. The CDR3 DNA sequence: TGCGCCAGCAGCTTGGACCTTACAGGGGTTAGCACTGAAGCTTTCTTT. It specifies CASSLDLTGVSTEAFF.

The chain is built from TRBV7-9 and TRBJ2-7; 7 bases agree with TRBD2. The CDR3 sequence is 16 residues long. V lost 1 base to trimming and J lost 0 bases; unmatched junction nucleotides: 6. CDR1 SEHNR and CDR2 FQNEAQ come from the germline V gene (reference sequence). The DNA for the CDR3 is TGTGCCAGCAGCTTAGTTCTAGCGGCTCCCTCCTACGAGCAGTACTTC. This encodes CASSLVLAAPSYEQYF.

J is TRBJ1-1 and V is TRBV2; the D gene is possibly TRBD1 (6 bases). The CDR3 sequence is 15 residues long. The germline V gene has CDR1 SNHLY and CDR2 FYNNEI. Trimming left V 6 bases short and J 1 base short, with 15 bases between. The CDR3 loop reads CASSERGQQNTEAFF. CDR3 sequence (DNA): TGTGCCAGCAGCGAAAGGGGACAACAGAACACTGAAGCTTTCTTT.

The rearrangement links TRBV15 to TRBJ2-3; TRBD1 matches 9 bases. The junction had 3 bases not matched to a gene; V was cut back by 2 bases and J by 3 bases. This CDR3 is 15 amino acids long. Germline V lookup: CDR1 LNHNV, CDR2 YYDKDF (reference sequence). The CDR3 region is CATSRRQGVTDTQYF. The DNA for the CDR3 is TGTGCCACCAGCAGAAGACAGGGGGTGACAGATACGCAGTATTTT.

The chain joins TRBV4-1 to TRBJ2-7, with TRBD1 identical over 7 bases. The CDR3 spans 13 residues. Germline values: CDR1 MGHRA, CDR2 YSYEKL. The ends lost 0 bases at V and 6 bases at J; junction bases unmatched: 2. The CDR3 region is CASSQDGQAEQYF. The CDR3 region has the DNA TGCGCCAGCAGCCAAGATGGACAGGCCGAGCAGTACTTC.

The chain uses TRBV2 and TRBJ2-1; D is uncertain. This CDR3 has 14 amino acids. Germline V gene data show CDR1 as SNHLY and CDR2 as FYNNEI. The V and J ends lost 5 bases and 3 bases respectively, with 11 bases between them. CDR3 loop: CASSTDHNYNEQFF. Here the CDR3 DNA reads TGTGCCAGCAGTACAGATCACAACTACAATGAGCAGTTCTTC.

The chain recombines TRBV30 with TRBJ2-3; 9 positions agree with TRBD1. CDR1 and CDR2 from the germline V gene are GTSNPN and SVGIG (reference sequence). V shed 5 bases and J 5 bases; nucleotides not matched to a gene: 2. This CDR3 has 12 residues. The CDR3 loop reads CAWGTGIDTQYF. The CDR3 coding sequence is TGTGCCTGGGGGACAGGGATAGATACGCAGTATTTT.

The chain carries TRBV6-5 and TRBJ2-3; 12 positions agree with TRBD1. The CDR3 spans 15 residues. The germline CDR1 and CDR2 sequences are MNHEY and SVGAGI. Trimming removed 6 bases from V and 4 bases from J; junction bases left unmatched: 5. CDR3 loop: CASRYGTGGPDTQYF. The DNA for the CDR3 is TGTGCCAGCAGATACGGGACAGGGGGCCCAGATACGCAGTATTTT.

CDR3 bases: TGTGCCAGCAGCTATTTACAGGAGACCGTCTATGGCTACACCTTC. It yields the protein CASSYLQETVYGYTF. The chain recombines TRBV5-4 with TRBJ1-2, with D possibly being TRBD1 (5 bases). CDR1 is SGHNT and CDR2 is YYREEE in the germline V gene (reference sequence). Trimming pared 3 bases from V and 4 bases from J, leaving 16 bases between. The CDR3 is 15 amino acids.

The chain carries TRBV6-1 and TRBJ1-2, with D unclear. Germline values: CDR1 MNHNS, CDR2 SASEGT. V was clipped by 6 bases and J by 5 bases, with 10 bases between them. This CDR3 is 12 amino acids long. CDR3 in amino acids: CASSPTQYGYTF. For the CDR3, the DNA is TGTGCCAGCAGCCCAACCCAATATGGCTACACCTTC.

The genes are TRBV2 and TRBJ2-3; D might be TRBD1 (6 bases). This CDR3 contains 15 residues. Trimming removed 7 bases from V and 2 bases from J, with 16 bases in between. CDR1 is SNHLY and CDR2 is FYNNEI in the germline V gene. CDR3 in DNA: TGTGCCAGCAAACAGGGAAACCAACCCACAGATACGCAGTATTTT. Protein product: CASKQGNQPTDTQYF.